The present TCR beta chain was sequenced within a study of human T cells and chemical hapten exposure. TCRdb ran MiXCR on the RACE reads and lists one entry per CDR3 protein. The profile shows some 44,000 distinct CDR3 sequences, around 9.3% of them singletons. Specified time point: patch test 2, 6 weeks after DPC sensitization. Treatment indicated: therapeutic diphenylcyclopropenone sensitization with weekly scalp DPC. CDR1 is SGHDT and CDR2 is YYEEEE in the germline V gene. The germline V and J ends were trimmed by 0 bases and 4 bases, with 20 bases remaining between them. CDR3 size: 18 residues. Material: whole blood, obtained in connection with sensitization to the hapten diphenylcyclopropenone (DPC). The rearrangement uses TRBV5-6 and TRBJ2-1, with D tentatively TRBD2 (6 bases). The receptor comes from a woman aged 35 to 49 with alopecia areata. Some clones in this sample may be carry-over from other donors' samples. CDR3 sequence (DNA): TGTGCCAGCAGCTTGGCGACTAGTGCACCGCGATCGTACAATGAGCAGTTCTTC. Translated, it gives CASSLATSAPRSYNEQFF.